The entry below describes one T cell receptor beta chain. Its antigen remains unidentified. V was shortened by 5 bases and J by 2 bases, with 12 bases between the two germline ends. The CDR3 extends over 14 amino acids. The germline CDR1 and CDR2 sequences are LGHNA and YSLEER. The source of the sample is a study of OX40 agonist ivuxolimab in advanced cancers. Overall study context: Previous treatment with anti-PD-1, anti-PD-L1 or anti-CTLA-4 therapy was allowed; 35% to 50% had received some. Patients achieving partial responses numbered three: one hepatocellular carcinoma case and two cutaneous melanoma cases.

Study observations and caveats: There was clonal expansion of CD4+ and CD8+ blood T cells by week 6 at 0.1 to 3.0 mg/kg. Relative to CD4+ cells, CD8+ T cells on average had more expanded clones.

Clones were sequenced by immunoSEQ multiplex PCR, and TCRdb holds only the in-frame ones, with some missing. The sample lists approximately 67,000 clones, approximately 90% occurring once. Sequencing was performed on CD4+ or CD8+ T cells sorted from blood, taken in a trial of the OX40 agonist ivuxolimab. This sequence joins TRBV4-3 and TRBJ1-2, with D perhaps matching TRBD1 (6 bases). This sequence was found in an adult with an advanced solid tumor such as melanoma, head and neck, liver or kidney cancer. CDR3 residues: CASSTTTGNYGYTF. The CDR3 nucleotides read TGCGCCAGCAGCACAACGACAGGCAACTATGGCTACACCTTC.